Sequencing of this TCR beta chain was carried out in a study of neurological immune-mediated disorders. Study-wide results and limits: Subjects shared no identical expanded-clone CDR3 amino acid sequences, suggesting private TCR-beta repertoires in all groups.

Over 170 million TCR-beta sequences, together covering 15-18 subjects, were produced by every individual sequencing run that was carried out. TCRdb fed the 5' RACE reads into MiXCR, producing one record per CDR3 protein. The sample has about 59,000 distinct CDR3 sequences; 10% to 15% are singletons. The CDR3 has 16 amino acids. Trimming removed 8 bases from V and 4 bases from J; junction bases left unmatched: 8. Germline-derived CDR1 and CDR2 are ENHRY and SYGVKD. Worth noting for this clonotype: Its antigen is not identified.

The rearrangement uses TRBV10-3 and TRBJ2-3; 14 bases match TRBD2. Sequenced material: PBMCs. This TCR came from a woman aged 60-75 years with HTLV-1-associated myelopathy (HAM/TSP). CDR3 region: CAIGGGTSGGSDTQYF. The CDR3 DNA reads as TGTGCCATCGGGGGAGGGACTAGCGGGGGCTCAGATACGCAGTATTTT.